This TCR beta chain was captured by sequencing in a study of human T cells and chemical hapten exposure. About the study: Per-sample TCR yields varied mainly from small pooled library volume differences. Notes on the study in general: TCRs above 1 in 1000 frequency did not change with DPC sensitization.

TCRdb fed the RACE reads into MiXCR, producing one record per CDR3 protein. The data show about 69,000 distinct CDR3 sequences, approximately 35% seen once. As to time point: patch test 1, 2 weeks after DPC sensitization. Treatment described: therapeutic diphenylcyclopropenone sensitization with weekly scalp DPC. A word on this clonotype: Its antigen remains unknown.

Trimming removed 0 bases from V and 2 bases from J, with 23 bases in between. The CDR3 is made up of 20 amino acids. CDR1 is LNHNV, CDR2 YYDKDF, per germline (reference sequence). The sequence came from a man between 40 and 49 years old with alopecia areata. Some clones in this sample may be carry-over from other donors' samples. Sequenced here: whole blood, sampled in connection with sensitization to the hapten diphenylcyclopropenone (DPC). The chain links TRBV15 to TRBJ2-4; TRBD1 or TRBD2 may be the D gene (6 bases each). CDR3 DNA sequence: TGTGCCACCAGCAGAGATGGCCGGGGGTCAGGAGGGGGTTCCAAAAACATTCAGTACTTC. It codes for CATSRDGRGSGGGSKNIQYF.